One and the same sample provided the 16 T cell receptor beta chains below, sequenced in a study of CD8 T cells in ankylosing spondylitis. In TCRdb, the 5' RACE reads were re-called with MiXCR into one record per CDR3 protein. Seen here are roughly 200,000 distinct CDR3 sequences, about 13% observed once, and the top ten hold more than 15%. Sequencing input: blood, either unsorted or a sorted T cell fraction (not recorded which). The receptors shown here come from a male donor with ankylosing spondylitis or in good health (not recorded which).

This clonotype occurred many times. The chain has TRBV12-5 and TRBJ2-7; D may be TRBD2 (5 bases). V lost 3 bases and J 3 bases, leaving 12 bases between the germline ends. This CDR3 contains 14 residues. The germline gives CDR1 LGHNT, CDR2 FRNRAP. This CDR3 reads CASGFEGRFYEQYF. In DNA, the CDR3 is TGTGCTAGTGGTTTCGAGGGTAGGTTCTACGAGCAGTACTTC.

The rearrangement uses TRBV20-1 and TRBJ1-6, with D tentatively TRBD1 (6 bases). Germline-derived CDR1 and CDR2 are DFQATT and SNEGSKA (reference sequence). Trimming cost V 0 bases and J 7 bases, with 19 bases left between them. The CDR3 sequence is 17 residues long. This CDR3 reads CSARDPEGTPPNSPLHF. CDR3 DNA sequence: TGCAGTGCTAGAGATCCAGAGGGGACACCCCCAAATTCACCCCTCCACTTT.

The rearrangement joins TRBV7-9 to TRBJ2-7; D gene uncertain. This CDR3 spans 13 amino acids. V lost 2 bases and J 3 bases, leaving 8 bases between the germline ends. Germline V gene lookup returns CDR1 SEHNR and CDR2 FQNEAQ (reference sequence). This CDR3 reads CASSLIPHYEQYF. The CDR3 bases are TGTGCCAGCAGCTTAATTCCCCACTACGAGCAGTACTTC.

This clonotype has a count of ten or more. The V gene is TRBV12-3 or TRBV12-4, the J gene TRBJ2-1, with D possibly being TRBD1 (6 bases). This CDR3 contains 16 residues. Trimming pared 1 base from V and 0 bases from J, leaving 10 bases between. The CDR3 DNA reads as TGTGCCAGCAGTTTAGGGGGGCCCGGCTCCTACAATGAGCAGTTCTTC. This gives the protein CASSLGGPGSYNEQFF.

This clonotype occurred a few times. V and J are TRBV7-9 and TRBJ2-6; weak D call: TRBD1 (5 bases). Looked up from germline, CDR1 is SEHNR and CDR2 is FQNEAQ (reference sequence). The CDR3 runs 17 residues. Deletions cut 1 base from V and 1 base from J, with 11 bases between. The CDR3 bases are TGTGCCAGCAGCTTAGGGACACTCCAATCTGGGGCCAACGTCCTGACTTTC. Protein product: CASSLGTLQSGANVLTF.

This chain connects TRBV5-1 to TRBJ2-7; D is perhaps TRBD1 or TRBD2 (5 bases each). Germline V gene data show CDR1 as SGHRS and CDR2 as YFSETQ. The CDR3 contains 15 residues. Trimming pared 1 base from V and 5 bases from J, leaving 16 bases between. The CDR3 nucleotides are TGCGCCAGCAGCTTGTTATCGTCAGGGACCGACGAGCAGTACTTC. Amino acids: CASSLLSSGTDEQYF.

This clonotype came up a few times. The chain has TRBV20-1 and TRBJ2-1, with no clear D. Per germline, CDR1 DFQATT and CDR2 SNEGSKA (reference sequence). V was shortened by 4 bases and J by 5 bases, with 15 bases between the two germline ends. There are 14 residues in the CDR3. DNA of the CDR3: TGCAGTGCTATCCCTCCCCCAAAGAACAATGAGCAGTTCTTC. Amino acid sequence: CSAIPPPKNNEQFF.

The chain joins TRBV5-6 to TRBJ2-5; D is unclear. Germline V gene data show CDR1 as SGHDT and CDR2 as YYEEEE. V gave up 2 bases and J gave up 5 bases, with 13 bases separating them. The CDR3 consists of 14 residues. The CDR3 here is CASSLEGSRETQYF. CDR3 nucleotides: TGTGCCAGCAGCTTAGAAGGGTCCCGCGAGACCCAGTACTTC.

The chain combines TRBV15 with TRBJ2-7, with 8 bases matching TRBD1. Germline V CDR1 and CDR2: LNHNV, YYDKDF (reference sequence). The ends lost 1 base at V and 4 bases at J; junction bases unmatched: 0. This CDR3 has 13 amino acids. CDR3 DNA: TGTGCCACCAGCAGAGGGACAGGGTACGAGCAGTACTTC. This gives the protein CATSRGTGYEQYF.

This clonotype was detected a few times. The gene calls are TRBV19 and TRBJ2-2; D might be TRBD2 (6 bases). V dropped 10 bases and J dropped 0 bases, with 12 bases sitting between them. CDR3 size: 14 residues. Looked up from germline, CDR1 is LNHDA and CDR2 is SQIVND (reference sequence). The CDR3 loop reads CATKAGPNTGELFF. For the CDR3, the DNA is TGTGCCACCAAGGCGGGACCGAACACCGGGGAGCTGTTTTTT.

This clonotype was observed a few times. The chain joins TRBV27 to TRBJ1-5; D call uncertain. V was cut by 9 bases and J by 0 bases, with 12 bases left in between. The CDR3 loop spans 14 amino acids. The germline CDR1 and CDR2 sequences are MNHEY and SMNVEV (reference sequence). Here the CDR3 DNA reads TGTGCCAGTGGCGGCGCTCATAGCAATCAGCCCCAGCATTTT. Residues: CASGGAHSNQPQHF.

This clonotype was detected ten times or more. V gene TRBV19 combines with J gene TRBJ1-1; 7 bases agree with TRBD1. V lost 5 bases and J lost 1; bases outside the gene matches: 4. Looked up from germline, CDR1 is LNHDA and CDR2 is SQIVND (reference sequence). The CDR3 is 14 amino acids. For the CDR3, the DNA is TGTGCCAGTAGTTACCAGGGGGGGAACACTGAAGCTTTCTTT. This encodes CASSYQGGNTEAFF.

This clonotype was counted between two and nine times. This sequence joins TRBV5-1 and TRBJ2-3; tentative D call: TRBD1 (6 bases). Trimming stripped 0 bases from V and 4 bases from J, with 15 bases between. CDR3 length: 16 residues. Germline V gene lookup returns CDR1 SGHRS and CDR2 YFSETQ. The chain's CDR3 is CASSLDRVVMADTQYF. DNA for the CDR3: TGCGCCAGCAGCTTGGACAGGGTGGTGATGGCAGATACGCAGTATTTT.

This clonotype was counted many times. This sequence joins TRBV27 and TRBJ2-2; 7 bases are a match to TRBD2. Per germline, CDR1 MNHEY and CDR2 SMNVEV (reference sequence). The V segment lost 1 base and the J segment 6 bases; nucleotides outside the gene matches: 2. CDR3 size: 14 residues. In nucleotides, the CDR3 is TGTGCCAGCAGTTTATTGGGAGGGGCCGGGGAGCTGTTTTTT. It translates to CASSLLGGAGELFF.

V usage is TRBV27 and J usage is TRBJ2-3; D remains unclear. V dropped 3 bases and J dropped 3 bases, with 13 bases sitting between them. CDR1 is MNHEY and CDR2 is SMNVEV in the germline V gene (reference sequence). The CDR3 length is 15 residues. CDR3 sequence: CASSFYLGPTDTQYF. The DNA for the CDR3 is TGTGCCAGCAGTTTCTACCTTGGACCTACAGATACGCAGTATTTT.

The rearrangement links TRBV27 to TRBJ1-2; 9 nucleotides agree with TRBD1. This CDR3 is built from 14 residues. The J segment lost 4 bases and the V segment lost 6 bases, leaving 6 bases of the junction unmatched. The germline CDR1 and CDR2 sequences are MNHEY and SMNVEV (reference sequence). The chain's CDR3 is CASSPTGGGYGYTF. DNA of the CDR3: TGTGCCAGCAGCCCCACAGGGGGCGGCTATGGCTACACCTTC.